This T cell receptor (beta chain) stems from a study of tumor-infiltrating lymphocytes in primary liver carcinoma (dated by TCRdb to the late 2010s). Study-wide context: Between late 2015 and March 2016, several patients in China with histopathologically diagnosed primary liver carcinoma had surgical resection. TCRbeta repertoire sequencing covered 35 or so specimens from 5 patients: around 25 tumor regions, 5 adjacent noncancerous liver tissues and 5 peripheral blood samples. The five patients had tumors staged T1-T3 N0M0, with maximum diameters ranging from about 4 to 11 cm. The study combined TCRbeta repertoire sequencing, expression microarrays and whole-exome sequencing across five regions of each liver tumor, with adjacent normal tissue and blood. Hepatocellular carcinoma (four) or combined HCC and intrahepatic cholangiocarcinoma (one) was present in the five patients, who were three men and two women aged 30 to 69 years. Samples yielded roughly 3.65 to 7.13 million productive TCRbeta reads; read depth did not differ significantly between tissue types. Technical replicate repertoires showed high reproducibility, with mean shared-clone rates roughly 0.89 and correlation coefficients above 0.95.

TRIzol reagent was used to extract blood RNA from unsorted whole blood, while the DNeasy Blood & Tissue kit provided the germline DNA. At the time of sampling, the patients had chronic HBV infection and had not received any treatment. Before surgery, approximately 4 milliliters of peripheral blood were collected into K2EDTA tubes. Study-level results and caveats: Because sequencing covered only the TCR beta chain and unpaired alpha chains were not captured, true repertoire diversity is likely underestimated. The study included only four or five patients, and the authors note findings should be validated in a larger study. Repertoire overlap was found to be higher between tumor regions (mean approximately 35%) than between tumor-adjacent (about 17%) or tumor-blood (14%) pairs, consistent with antigen-driven expansion. The top 250 clones made up a significantly larger repertoire fraction in tumors than in blood (p = 0.039). Because the samples were bulk and unsorted, CD4+ and CD8+ T cell repertoires could not be compared.

With respect to this clonotype: What this receptor recognizes is not known. Mismatch with germline at one junction end may stem from a read error.

Using a constant-region primer and ProtoScript II reverse transcriptase, TCRbeta-specific cDNA was reverse-transcribed from roughly 460 ng total RNA. The TCRbeta libraries were prepared through three rounds of nested multiplex PCR following a slightly modified ARM-PCR procedure. The first two PCR rounds used multiplex TRBV1-TRBV30 forward primers with a Cbeta reverse primer, each for 10 cycles. Sample barcodes and Illumina adapters were added in a final 25-cycle PCR with Deep VentR polymerase. Amplicons of 200-500 bp were gel-purified with a QIAquick gel extraction kit before sequencing. An Illumina HiSeq 2500 was used to sequence the TCRbeta amplicons with 250-bp paired-end reads. Under the source paper's analysis protocol: Quality trimming of reads was performed with Trimmomatic v0.33, and paired reads were merged with FLASH v1.2.11 so that full CDR3 sequences could be recovered. MiGEC v1.2.1b assigned V, D and J germline segments to the rearranged TCRbeta sequences. Clonotype statistics, along with Shannon-Wiener diversity indices, were calculated using VDJtools v1.0.0. To reduce sampling bias, subsequent analyses other than the diversity analysis used only the 250 most abundant clonotypes in each sample. Through fastp at Q25 and MiXCR, TCRdb rebuilt clones from the public reads, retaining in-frame beta chains. A single entry per CDR3 protein holds the most common genes and DNA from its merged rows. Clone size and V and J calls follow TCRdb, not the original study. For this sample the table gives fewer than 400,000 distinct CDR3 sequences, of which approximately 65% were detected only once. More than 8.5% of the sample is taken by the ten largest.

According to the germline V gene (reference sequence), CDR1 reads SEHNR and CDR2 reads FQNEAQ. Reading from cysteine to phenylalanine, the CDR3 counts 15 amino acids. Kept here is only the CDR3 DNA, which spans 45 bases and is read in frame from base 1. The sequence was collected from a man aged 35-49 years with primary liver carcinoma and hepatitis B virus infection. The sample was peripheral blood. The V and J segments used are TRBV7-9 and TRBJ2-1; 10 bases in the middle match TRBD2. For the CDR3, the sequence is CASILGLAGDNEQFF. The bases are TGTGCCAGCATCTTAGGGCTAGCGGGAGACAATGAGCAGTTCTTC.